Below, 4 T cell receptor beta chains from the same sample are listed, as sequenced in a study of neurological immune-mediated disorders. TCRdb redid the calling of the 5' RACE reads with MiXCR, one entry per CDR3 protein. The data contain tens of thousands of distinct CDR3 sequences, 9% to 12% of them seen just once; the ten biggest clones take up about 1.8%. The specimen sequenced was PBMCs. Every receptor here comes from a man aged 35-49 years in good health.

Regarding this clonotype: The junction departs from germline at one end; a sequencing error may be responsible. The chain combines TRBV12-3 or TRBV12-4 with TRBJ2-3, with D hard to call. This CDR3 is built from 14 residues. This CDR3 reads CANSFRRQTDTQYF. In DNA, the CDR3 is TGTGCCAACAGTTTTAGGCGCCAGACAGATACGCAGTATTTT.

This clonotype was detected a few times. The chain employs TRBV18 and TRBJ2-2; 7 nucleotides agree with TRBD1. This CDR3 is 15 amino acids long. V gave up 4 bases and J gave up 2 bases; unmatched junction bases: 4. Germline CDR1 is KGHSH and CDR2 is LQKENI. The DNA for the CDR3 is TGTGCCAGCTCACGAACAGGGGTCAACACCGGGGAGCTGTTTTTT. Its protein product is CASSRTGVNTGELFF.

This clonotype has a count of ten or more. V usage is TRBV10-3 and J usage is TRBJ2-5, with 9 positions matching TRBD1. Looked up from germline, CDR1 is ENHRY and CDR2 is SYGVKD. V was clipped by 6 bases and J by 4 bases; unmatched bases: 12. The CDR3 is 16 amino acids. The CDR3 region has the DNA TGTGCCATCAGGGGGGGACAGGGTCCTTCGTTAGAGACCCAGTACTTC. Amino acid sequence: CAIRGGQGPSLETQYF.

This clonotype was seen ten or more times. V gene TRBV20-1 combines with J gene TRBJ2-3; D ambiguous. CDR3 length: 11 amino acids. CDR1 is DFQATT, CDR2 SNEGSKA, per germline (reference sequence). Trimming shortened V by 7 bases and J by 4 bases, and 9 bases separated the two germline ends. In DNA, the CDR3 is TGCAGTGTTAAGCTTCCAGATACGCAGTATTTT. Protein product: CSVKLPDTQYF.